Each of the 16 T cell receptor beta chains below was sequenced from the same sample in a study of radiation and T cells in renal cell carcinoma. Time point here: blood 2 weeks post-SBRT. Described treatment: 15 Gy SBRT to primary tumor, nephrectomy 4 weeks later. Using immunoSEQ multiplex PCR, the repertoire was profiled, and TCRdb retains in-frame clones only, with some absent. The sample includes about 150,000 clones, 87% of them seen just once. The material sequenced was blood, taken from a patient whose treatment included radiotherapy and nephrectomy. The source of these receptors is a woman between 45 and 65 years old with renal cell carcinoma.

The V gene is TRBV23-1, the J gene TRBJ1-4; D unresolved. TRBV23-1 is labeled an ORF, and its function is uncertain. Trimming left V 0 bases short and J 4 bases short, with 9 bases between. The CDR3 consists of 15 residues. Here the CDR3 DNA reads TGCGCCAGCAGTCAATCGTGGGGAAATAATGAAAAACTGTTTTTT. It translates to CASSQSWGNNEKLFF.

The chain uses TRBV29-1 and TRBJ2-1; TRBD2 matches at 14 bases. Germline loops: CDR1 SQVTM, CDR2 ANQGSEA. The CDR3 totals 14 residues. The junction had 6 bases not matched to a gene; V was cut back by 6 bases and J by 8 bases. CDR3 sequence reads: CSVGLAGGFDEQFF. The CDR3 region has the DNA TGCAGCGTCGGACTAGCGGGGGGATTCGATGAGCAGTTCTTC.

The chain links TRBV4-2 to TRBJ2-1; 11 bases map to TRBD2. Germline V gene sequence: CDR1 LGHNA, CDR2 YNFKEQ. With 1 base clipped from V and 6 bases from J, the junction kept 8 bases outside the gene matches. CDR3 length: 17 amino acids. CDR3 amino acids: CASSQVYGTSGSNEQFF. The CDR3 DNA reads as TGTGCCAGCAGCCAAGTATATGGGACTAGCGGCTCCAATGAGCAGTTCTTC.

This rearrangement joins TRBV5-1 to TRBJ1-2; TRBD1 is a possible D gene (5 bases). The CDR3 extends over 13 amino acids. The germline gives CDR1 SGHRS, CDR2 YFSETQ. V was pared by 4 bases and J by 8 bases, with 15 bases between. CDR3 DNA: TGCGCCAGCAGCCGTACGGGGACGGGCGGCTACACCTTC. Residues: CASSRTGTGGYTF.

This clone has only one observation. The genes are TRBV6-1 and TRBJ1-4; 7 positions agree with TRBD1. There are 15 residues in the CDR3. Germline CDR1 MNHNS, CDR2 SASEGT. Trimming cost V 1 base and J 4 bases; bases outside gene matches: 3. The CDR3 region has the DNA TGTGCCAGCAGTGAAGGAGACAGGGATAATGAAAAACTGTTTTTT. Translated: CASSEGDRDNEKLFF.

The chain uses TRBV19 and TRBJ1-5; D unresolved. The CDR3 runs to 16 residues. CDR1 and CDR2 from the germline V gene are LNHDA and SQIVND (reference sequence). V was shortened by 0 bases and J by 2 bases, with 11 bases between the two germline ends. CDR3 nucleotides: TGTGCCAGTAGTATAGAAGGAAGGCCGGGCAATCAGCCCCAGCATTTT. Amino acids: CASSIEGRPGNQPQHF.

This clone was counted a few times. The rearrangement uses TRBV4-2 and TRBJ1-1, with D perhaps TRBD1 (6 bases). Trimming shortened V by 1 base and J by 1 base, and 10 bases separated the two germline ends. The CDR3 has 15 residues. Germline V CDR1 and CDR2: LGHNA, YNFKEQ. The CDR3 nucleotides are TGTGCCAGCAGCCAAGCAGGGGCCGAGAACACTGAAGCTTTCTTT. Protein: CASSQAGAENTEAFF.

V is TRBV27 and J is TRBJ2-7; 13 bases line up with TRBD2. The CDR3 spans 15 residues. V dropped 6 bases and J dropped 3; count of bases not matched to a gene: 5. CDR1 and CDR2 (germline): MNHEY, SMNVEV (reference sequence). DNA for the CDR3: TGTGCCAGCAGCCGACTAGCGGGGGGTCGCTACGAGCAGTACTTC. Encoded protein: CASSRLAGGRYEQYF.

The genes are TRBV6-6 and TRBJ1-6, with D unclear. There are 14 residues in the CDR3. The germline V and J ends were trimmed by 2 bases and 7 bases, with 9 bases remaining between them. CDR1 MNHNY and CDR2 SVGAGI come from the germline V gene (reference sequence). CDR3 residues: CASSYKGGNSPLHF. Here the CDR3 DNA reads TGTGCCAGCAGTTACAAGGGCGGGAATTCACCCCTCCACTTT.

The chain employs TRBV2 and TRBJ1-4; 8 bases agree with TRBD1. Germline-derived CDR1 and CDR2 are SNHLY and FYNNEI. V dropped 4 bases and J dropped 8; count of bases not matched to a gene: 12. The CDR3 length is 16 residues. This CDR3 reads CASSGIGQGRGEKLFF. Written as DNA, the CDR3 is TGTGCCAGCAGTGGGATTGGACAGGGCCGAGGGGAAAAACTGTTTTTT.

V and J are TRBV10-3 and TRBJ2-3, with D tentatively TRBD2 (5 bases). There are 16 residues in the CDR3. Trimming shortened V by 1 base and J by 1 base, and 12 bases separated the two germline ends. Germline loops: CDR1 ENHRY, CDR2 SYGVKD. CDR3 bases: TGTGCCATCAGTGAGTTGAAGGACTTTCGCACAGATACGCAGTATTTT. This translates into CAISELKDFRTDTQYF.

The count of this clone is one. CDR3 sequence reads: CASSTGNPQETQYF. Here the CDR3 DNA reads TGTGCCAGTAGTACAGGGAACCCTCAAGAGACCCAGTACTTC. This rearrangement joins TRBV19 to TRBJ2-5; D may be TRBD1 (5 bases). Germline V lookup: CDR1 LNHDA, CDR2 SQIVND (reference sequence). V was clipped by 4 bases and J by 2 bases, with 11 bases between them. The CDR3 has 14 residues.

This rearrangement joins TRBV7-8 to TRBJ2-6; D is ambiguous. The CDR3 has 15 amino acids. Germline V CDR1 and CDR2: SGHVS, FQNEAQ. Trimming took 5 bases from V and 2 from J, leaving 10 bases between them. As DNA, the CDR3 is TGTGCCAGCAGCGCTCGATGGACTGGGGCCAACGTCCTGACTTTC. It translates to CASSARWTGANVLTF. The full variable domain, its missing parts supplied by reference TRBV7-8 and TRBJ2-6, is GAGVSQSPRYKVAKRGQDVALRCDPISGHVSLFWYQQALGQGPEFLTYFQNEAQLDKSGLPSDRFFAERPEGSVSTLKIQRTQQEDSAVYLCASSARWTGANVLTFGAGSRLTVL.

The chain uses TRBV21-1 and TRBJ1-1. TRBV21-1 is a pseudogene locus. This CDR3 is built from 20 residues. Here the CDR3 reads CASSPFREQGPPRVNTEAFF. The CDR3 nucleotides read TGTGCCAGCAGCCCATTCCGGGAACAAGGACCCCCCCGCGTGAACACTGAAGCTTTCTTT.

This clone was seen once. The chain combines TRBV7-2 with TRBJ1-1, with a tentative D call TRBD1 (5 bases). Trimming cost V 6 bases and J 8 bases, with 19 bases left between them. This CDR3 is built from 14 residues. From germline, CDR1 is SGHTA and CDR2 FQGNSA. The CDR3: CASRPRGEAGEAFF. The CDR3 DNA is TGTGCCAGCAGACCACGGGGGGAAGCTGGGGAAGCTTTCTTT.

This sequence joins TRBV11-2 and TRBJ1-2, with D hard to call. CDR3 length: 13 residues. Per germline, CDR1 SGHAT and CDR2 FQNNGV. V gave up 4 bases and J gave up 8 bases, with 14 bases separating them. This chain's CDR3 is CASSSTRLGGYTF. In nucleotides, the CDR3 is TGTGCCAGCAGCTCCACCCGATTGGGGGGCTACACCTTC.